Each of the 19 T cell receptor beta chains below was sequenced from the same sample in a study of Graves' ophthalmopathy and Graves' hyperthyroidism. TCR beta CDR3 regions were amplified from RNA transcripts. HTBI primers were used in a first-round RT-PCR, which preceded a second-round multiplex PCR. TCRdb itself ran the multiplex PCR reads through MiXCR, one entry per CDR3 protein. The table shows hundreds of thousands of distinct CDR3 sequences, with 22% occurring only once. Input material: peripheral blood. These receptors were collected from a woman under 30 with stable Graves' hyperthyroidism. Some clones in this sample may be carry-over from other donors' samples.

The sample holds one count of this clonotype. This rearrangement joins TRBV6-1 to TRBJ1-2; 9 nucleotides line up with TRBD1. With V trimmed by 4 bases and J by 8 bases, 8 bases remained unmatched. This CDR3 contains 14 residues. Germline loops: CDR1 MNHNS, CDR2 SASEGT. The CDR3 loop reads CASSGQGVRGGYTF. The DNA for the CDR3 is TGTGCCAGCAGTGGACAGGGGGTCCGGGGAGGCTACACCTTC.

This clonotype was seen at least ten times. The CDR3: CASSPGRIYEQYF. CDR3 bases: TGTGCCAGCAGTCCCGGACGGATCTACGAGCAGTACTTC. The chain recombines TRBV28 with TRBJ2-7; D not certain. Trimming pared 5 bases from V and 3 bases from J, leaving 11 bases between. Germline CDR1 is MDHEN and CDR2 is SYDVKM. The CDR3 length is 13 residues.

There are many counts of this clonotype. The chain recombines TRBV6-2 or TRBV6-3 with TRBJ2-2; D is unclear. Deletions cut 2 bases from V and 4 bases from J, with 8 bases between. The CDR3 spans 14 residues. Germline CDR1 reads MNHEY; CDR2 reads SVGEGT. The CDR3 DNA reads as TGTGCCAGCAGTTACGTATTAGGCACCGGGGAGCTGTTTTTT. Translating it yields CASSYVLGTGELFF.

The genes are TRBV6-1 and TRBJ1-1; D is unresolved. CDR1 is MNHNS, CDR2 SASEGT, per germline. V was clipped by 2 bases and J by 2 bases, with 6 bases between them. The CDR3 contains 13 residues. The CDR3 DNA reads TGTGCCAGCAGTGAAAGGCCCAACACTGAAGCTTTCTTT. Translating gives CASSERPNTEAFF.

This clonotype was counted at least ten times. The chain carries TRBV12-3 or TRBV12-4 and TRBJ1-1, with D unclear. The CDR3 is made up of 15 amino acids. V lost 5 bases, J lost 3 bases, and 16 bases lay in between. The CDR3 is CASSALGVAYTEAFF. Here the CDR3 DNA reads TGTGCCAGCAGTGCCCTCGGGGTGGCGTACACTGAAGCTTTCTTT.

The chain couples TRBV20-1 to TRBJ1-1, with D hard to call. Germline V gene data show CDR1 as DFQATT and CDR2 as SNEGSKA (reference sequence). The ends were cut back, 5 bases at V and 4 bases at J, with 11 bases in the middle. This CDR3 comprises 12 residues. CDR3 amino acids: CSACTGSTEAFF. The CDR3 DNA follows: TGCAGTGCTTGTACGGGGAGCACTGAAGCTTTCTTT.

This clonotype has a handful of counts. The chain uses TRBV20-1 and TRBJ2-7; unclear D gene. The CDR3 sequence is 14 residues long. V was clipped by 1 base and J by 3 bases, with 13 bases between them. The germline V gene has CDR1 DFQATT and CDR2 SNEGSKA (reference sequence). The CDR3 DNA follows: TGCAGTGCTAGAGGACCCCGGCATTTCTACGAGCAGTACTTC. Its translation is CSARGPRHFYEQYF.

This clonotype was counted at least ten times. The chain uses TRBV7-9 and TRBJ1-6, with D possibly matching TRBD1 (5 bases). The V end was cut by 8 bases, the J end by 8 bases, with 16 bases between. CDR3 size: 14 residues. The germline CDR1 and CDR2 sequences are SEHNR and FQNEAQ (reference sequence). The CDR3, as DNA: TGTGCCAGCGGTCCCAGGGTTGTCGATTCACCCCTCCACTTT. Its protein product is CASGPRVVDSPLHF. The entire variable domain, with the rest obtained from reference TRBV7-9 and TRBJ1-6, is as follows: DTGVSQNPRHKITKRGQNVTFRCDPISEHNRLYWYRQTLGQGPEFLTYFQNEAQLEKSRLLSDRFSAERPKGSFSTLEIQRTEQGDSAMYLCASGPRVVDSPLHFGNGTRLTVT.

This clonotype has only a few counts. This sequence joins TRBV25-1 and TRBJ2-5; TRBD1 matches 11 bases. In germline, CDR1 is MGHDK, CDR2 SYGVNS. V shed 1 base and J 5 bases; nucleotides not matched to a gene: 6. The CDR3 is made up of 16 amino acids. CDR3 sequence: CASSESGTGGFETQYF. CDR3 nucleotides: TGTGCCAGCAGTGAATCCGGGACAGGGGGGTTCGAGACCCAGTACTTC.

The rearrangement joins TRBV4-1 to TRBJ2-7; 11 nucleotides align to TRBD2. The CDR3 is made up of 15 amino acids. Germline CDR1 is MGHRA and CDR2 is YSYEKL. The V gene end was trimmed by 4 bases and the J gene end by 6 bases; junction bases not matched to a gene: 8. The CDR3 nucleotides read TGCGCCAGCAGCCCAAGCCTAGCGGGGGGTCGCGAGCAGTACTTC. Its protein product is CASSPSLAGGREQYF.

This clonotype was picked up many times. Being one base from a much bigger clone, this may be a read error. The chain combines TRBV2 with TRBJ1-1; D unclear. Germline lookup yields CDR1 SNHLY and CDR2 FYNNEI. V lost 7 bases to trimming and J lost 2 bases, with 5 bases between them. The CDR3 sequence is 11 residues long. In nucleotides, the CDR3 is TGTGCCAGCACTTACAACACTGAAGCTTTCTTT. It is translated as CASTYNTEAFF. The whole variable domain, remainder taken from reference TRBV2 and TRBJ1-1, is EPEVTQTPSHQVTQMGQEVILRCVPISNHLYFYWYRQILGQKVEFLVSFYNNEISEKSEIFDDQFSVERPDGSNFTLKIRSTKLEDSAMYFCASTYNTEAFFGQGTRLTVV.

This clonotype was seen repeatedly, ten times or more. This chain links TRBV12-3 or TRBV12-4 with TRBJ1-1, with TRBD1 as a possible D gene (5 bases). V was pared by 6 bases and J by 5 bases, with 22 bases between. This CDR3 spans 16 amino acids. The CDR3 loop reads CASSPDLRDRGTEAFF. CDR3 bases: TGTGCCAGCAGCCCAGATCTTCGGGACCGGGGGACTGAAGCTTTCTTT.

This clonotype has more than one count but fewer than ten. Sequence at one end of the junction differs from germline and may be a read error. CDR3 nucleotides: TGCGCCACCAGCAACGGGGCCCTTGAAGCTTTCTTT. Encoded protein: CATSNGALEAFF. The V call is TRBV5-1, the J call TRBJ1-1; D might be TRBD1 (5 bases). CDR3 length: 12 residues. Per germline, CDR1 SGHRS and CDR2 YFSETQ.

The chain employs TRBV20-1 and TRBJ1-1; 7 positions match TRBD1. Germline CDR1 reads DFQATT; CDR2 reads SNEGSKA (reference sequence). After removal of 3 bases from V and 0 bases from J, the junction contained 4 bases not matched to a gene. The CDR3 is 14 amino acids. In DNA form, the CDR3 reads TGCAGTGCTAGCGACGGGACAGTGAACACTGAAGCTTTCTTT. Translated, it gives CSASDGTVNTEAFF.

This clonotype was observed at least ten times. This rearrangement joins TRBV6-1 to TRBJ2-5; 7 bases line up with TRBD1. There are 16 residues in the CDR3. With 6 bases clipped from V and 4 bases from J, the junction kept 14 bases outside the gene matches. The germline V gene encodes CDR1 MNHNS and CDR2 SASEGT. The CDR3 DNA sequence: TGTGCCAGCAGACCCGACGGCGACAGGGTGAGAGAGACCCAGTACTTC. Its translation: CASRPDGDRVRETQYF.

V is TRBV20-1 and J is TRBJ2-7; possibly TRBD1 or TRBD2 for D (5 bases each). Germline CDR1 reads DFQATT; CDR2 reads SNEGSKA (reference sequence). Trimming took off 3 bases at V and 1 base at J, with 13 bases between the two ends. The CDR3 covers 14 residues. The CDR3, as DNA: TGCAGTGCTAGTTTGGGACGGAGATCCTACGAGCAGTACTTC. Protein sequence: CSASLGRRSYEQYF.

V usage is TRBV6-5 and J usage is TRBJ2-1; D unclear. Germline loops: CDR1 MNHEY, CDR2 SVGAGI. The CDR3 contains 12 residues. V lost 2 bases, J lost 7 bases, and 6 bases lay in between. The CDR3 sequence: CASSYLRNEQFF. CDR3 sequence (DNA): TGTGCCAGCAGTTACCTCCGTAATGAGCAGTTCTTC.

This clonotype was found many times. The chain joins TRBV27 to TRBJ2-7; D gene unclear. The germline CDR1 and CDR2 sequences are MNHEY and SMNVEV (reference sequence). The CDR3 extends over 16 amino acids. Trimming took off 1 base at V and 2 bases at J, with 15 bases between the two ends. CDR3 DNA: TGTGCCAGCAGTTTATTAATTCCGCCCAGCCCCTACGAGCAGTACTTC. This translates into CASSLLIPPSPYEQYF.

This clonotype was seen many times. The genes are TRBV5-1 and TRBJ1-3; D is unclear. The germline V gene has CDR1 SGHRS and CDR2 YFSETQ. V dropped 0 bases and J dropped 0 bases, with 7 bases sitting between them. CDR3 length equals 15 residues. The chain's CDR3 is CASSLDRVSGNTIYF. In DNA, the CDR3 is TGCGCCAGCAGCTTGGACCGCGTCTCTGGAAACACCATATATTTT.